One sample yielded the 5 T cell receptor beta chains listed below, sequenced in a study of blood T cell repertoires in COVID-19. Libraries were prepared by immunoSEQ multiplex PCR; TCRdb keeps only in-frame clonotypes and omits some of them. Of tens of thousands of clones detected, 80% to 90% appear once; the ten largest clones hold around 7.1%. The specimen sequenced was peripheral blood. The source is a woman aged 60-75 years with COVID-19, enrolled during active disease.

This clone showed up just once. The chain couples TRBV14 to TRBJ1-4; D unresolved. CDR3 length equals 14 residues. Germline V gives CDR1 SGHDN, CDR2 FVKESK. The germline V and J ends were trimmed by 4 bases and 7 bases, with 13 bases remaining between them. The CDR3 region is CASSRLLPSEKLFF. CDR3 in DNA: TGTGCCAGCAGCCGACTCCTGCCAAGTGAAAAACTGTTTTTT.

J is TRBJ1-4 and V is TRBV2, with 9 bases fitting TRBD1. The CDR3 has 15 residues. CDR1 SNHLY and CDR2 FYNNEI come from the germline V gene. V was clipped by 3 bases and J by 7 bases; unmatched bases: 6. The CDR3: CASSDPGQGLEKLFF. CDR3 in DNA: TGTGCCAGCAGTGATCCGGGACAGGGCCTTGAAAAACTGTTTTTT.

The chain recombines TRBV28 with TRBJ1-1, with a tentative D call TRBD1 (5 bases). The CDR3 covers 15 residues. Germline CDR1 reads MDHEN; CDR2 reads SYDVKM. Trimming cost V 9 bases and J 3 bases, with 20 bases left between them. DNA for the CDR3: TGTGCCAGTTGTCGGGGCGGGGCCCTCGACACTGAAGCTTTCTTT. Amino acids: CASCRGGALDTEAFF.

The chain is built from TRBV6-5 and TRBJ1-1; no clear D gene. The CDR3 covers 15 residues. CDR1 is MNHEY, CDR2 SVGAGI, per germline. The V end was cut by 0 bases, the J end by 0 bases, with 8 bases between. CDR3 loop: CASSYSSRLNTEAFF. The CDR3 bases are TGTGCCAGCAGTTACTCGTCGAGGTTGAACACTGAAGCTTTCTTT.

The rearrangement joins TRBV2 to TRBJ2-2, with 9 bases aligning to TRBD2. The CDR3 length is 14 residues. Losses at the gene ends were 8 bases for V and 6 bases for J; bases not matched to a gene: 7. CDR1 is SNHLY, CDR2 FYNNEI, per germline. CDR3: CASRGAGGSGELFF. The CDR3 region has the DNA TGTGCCAGCCGTGGAGCGGGAGGCTCCGGGGAGCTGTTTTTT.